Here is one TCR beta chain with its context. The CDR3 contains 13 residues. Unmatched junction bases numbered 6, after V lost 6 bases and J lost 5 bases. Germline V gene data show CDR1 as SGHNT and CDR2 as YENEEA. The data belong to a study of blood T cell repertoires in COVID-19. Across the whole study: The study drew acute and convalescent COVID-19 samples from the United States, Italy and Spain.

TCRdb's copy holds only in-frame clones and misses some; the assay was immunoSEQ multiplex PCR. The sample records under 250,000 clones, 80% to 90% being singletons. Within 2 weeks of study entry, exposed participants had contacted a PCR-confirmed or clinician-diagnosed COVID-19 case. The TCR sequence derives from a woman aged 35 to 49 who had been exposed to COVID-19. The rearrangement joins TRBV11-3 to TRBJ2-7; 8 nucleotides agree with TRBD1. The sample comprised PBMCs or T cells enriched from blood (not recorded which). CDR3 loop: CASSKDREHEQYF. CDR3 DNA sequence: TGTGCCAGCAGTAAGGACAGGGAGCACGAGCAGTACTTC.